The following is a T cell receptor beta chain sequence with its context. The antigen is not known. The sample comes from a study of blood T cells in healthy people across ages. Overall study findings and caveats: Unsorted PBMC material precluded a definitive naive versus antigen-experienced comparison. Expanded clonotype shifts may have been confounded, as the donors had an unknown CMV status.

Germline loops: CDR1 SGHTA, CDR2 FQGTGA. The CDR3 is 18 residues long. V shed 2 bases and J shed 1 base, with 18 bases lying between them. Then a second PCR, running roughly 7 to 11 cycles, was carried out with a sample-barcoded 5' primer and a J-beta primer mix. TCRdb itself ran the 5' RACE reads through MiXCR, one entry per CDR3 protein. The sample holds some 1,000,000 distinct CDR3 sequences, almost 25% seen once. Another study also made use of these data, one on T cells of mothers and their children. That report adds: M1S, a second-PCR primer, added sample barcodes and 2-4 random nucleotides. Each child gave some 3 million TCR beta CDR3 reads (each mother, over 9 million).

This TCR was sampled from a girl aged 2-9 years in good health. Sequencing was carried out using blood. The chain links TRBV7-3 to TRBJ2-1; D may match TRBD1 or TRBD2 (5 bases each). The CDR3 spells CASSLLPVGERSYNEQFF. The CDR3 nucleotides read TGTGCCAGCAGCTTATTACCTGTGGGGGAGAGATCCTACAATGAGCAGTTCTTC. The variable domain in full, completed from reference TRBV7-3 and TRBJ2-1, reads GAGVSQTPSNKVTEKGKYVELRCDPISGHTALYWYRQSLGQGPEFLIYFQGTGAADDSGLPNDRFFAVRPEGSVSTLKIQRTERGDSAVYLCASSLLPVGERSYNEQFFGPGTRLTVL.